This entry is about one T cell receptor beta chain. Antigen unknown. No conserved phenylalanine or tryptophan ends this CDR3, so it is likely a read error. The DNA is omitted, as the CDR3 cannot be located on it reliably, and the CDR3 follows TCRdb's listing. Germline V gives CDR1 SNHLY, CDR2 FYNNEI. From its first to its last residue, the CDR3 has 8 amino acids. The sample comes from a study of T cells in Graves' hyperthyroidism and ophthalmopathy. Notes on the study in general: Researchers found most expanded thyroid clonotypes above 0.001 in blood as well.

Investigators excluded patients with uncontrolled infection, other autoimmune disease, pregnancy or lactation. Amplification targeted TCR beta CDR3 regions from RNA transcripts. The HTBI primer set was used in a first-round RT-PCR of the TCR CDR3. TCRdb independently ran MiXCR on the multiplex PCR reads; one entry per CDR3 protein. This sample has about 610,000 distinct CDR3 sequences, with about half found just once. The V call is TRBV2, the J call TRBJ1-1; the DNA was not used to check the table's D call, TRBD1. The sequenced material came from peripheral blood or thyroid tissue (not recorded which). The sequence derives from a woman in her late teens or twenties with Graves' hyperthyroidism. The CDR3 reads CASTGANY.